The present TCR beta chain was sequenced within a study of T cells in Graves' hyperthyroidism and ophthalmopathy (dated by TCRdb to between 2019 and 2020). Concerning the study at large: Peripheral blood was sampled at the time of initial diagnosis, prior to any treatment. To identify distinguishing TCR V-J signatures, a discovery cohort of 95 to 100 patients was used, comprising 40 to 45 with Graves' ophthalmopathy and around 60 with stable Graves' hyperthyroidism. An independent validation cohort of 18 to 20 hyperthyroidism patients and roughly 16 patients who later progressed to ophthalmopathy tested prospective prediction of ophthalmopathy. The 75 to 100 discovery patients were divided at random into training and test sets in a 7:3 ratio. Thyroid tissue and blood T-cell repertoires from roughly 6 Graves' hyperthyroidism patients were also compared in the study. Following sampling, methimazole starting at 30 mg daily was given to hyperthyroidism patients, and high-dose intravenous methylprednisolone was given to ophthalmopathy patients. According to the paper, TCR Vbeta CDR3 sequencing was carried out on about 140 peripheral blood samples, which came from 40 to 45 ophthalmopathy, 75 to 80 hyperthyroidism and 17 progressor patients. Results the study describes overall, beyond this receptor: Blood samples also contained most of the expanded thyroid clonotypes (frequency above 0.001), which suggests that blood repertoires may reflect thyroid immune responses. In validation, the model predicted progression to ophthalmopathy with roughly 66% sensitivity and around 72% specificity, a median of 6.5 months before onset. No statistical method was used to fix the sample size in advance, and group allocation was not hidden from the investigators. In cross-validation, a model built on a 13 V-J signature told ophthalmopathy apart from stable hyperthyroidism with 85% to 90% sensitivity and about 81% specificity, and in testing the same model reached 80%/75%.

In the ophthalmopathy patients, disease was moderately to severely active, with a Clinical Activity Score of 3 or more, a NOSPECS grade of 4 or more, and a duration of less than 3 months. The study excluded patients with uncontrolled infections, other autoimmune diseases, pregnancy or lactation. Diagnoses were established on the basis of clinical symptoms, serum thyroxine and TRAb, thyroid ultrasound, and orbital computed tomography. Ficoll-Paque density gradient centrifugation was used to isolate PBMCs from approximately 11 ml of fresh peripheral blood. Total RNA was extracted using Trizol reagent, and RNA quality was assessed on an Agilent 2100 Bioanalyzer. The TCR beta CDR3 regions were amplified from the RNA transcripts. A first-round RT-PCR of the TCR CDR3 used the HTBI primer set with the Qiagen OneStep RT-PCR kit. A second multiplex PCR round built the libraries, followed by size selection and purification. Sequencing of the libraries was done on an Illumina HiSeq2000 using paired-end 100 bp reads. On the authors' methods: Raw data were processed with SOAPnuke, discarding reads with adapters, uncalled bases, mean Phred below 15, or no exact constant-primer or identifier match. COPE v1.2.5 was used to merge the high-quality paired reads, and each unique nucleotide sequence was defined as a clonotype. Clonotypes were aligned to IMGT TRBV, TRBD and TRBJ reference segments using MiTCR v1.1. The analysis included only V-J combinations with a frequency above 0.0001, which together covered 98% to 99.2% of the repertoires. The TCS score was defined as F50 (clonal expansion) divided by E x V (chaos), with BLOSUM62-based TCRdist calculated between CDR3 peptides within each V-J. Welch's t-statistics and random forest reduced approximately 520 V-J features to about 12, which were used in a naive Bayes classifier (R e1071). TCRdb reprocessing: public reads trimmed at Q25 with fastp, clones called with MiXCR, in-frame beta chains kept. A single entry per CDR3 protein holds the most common genes and DNA from its merged rows. TCRdb's processing, not the authors' own work, is the source of the V and J calls. This sample has under 300,000 distinct CDR3 sequences in its table, and approximately 20% of those were observed once. The ten largest clonotypes hold around 65% of the sample.

Spanning cysteine to phenylalanine, the CDR3 consists of 13 amino acids. Here the CDR3 DNA is all that survives: 39 bases in frame from base 1. A distance of 5 bases separates the germline ends of V and J, which lose 3 bases and 0 bases respectively. CDR1 and CDR2 were assigned from the germline V gene (reference sequence) as LGHDT and YNNKEL. Note on this clonotype: Its antigen is currently not known. Base qualities were left out, and no much larger clone turns up one base away.

This sequence originates from a man aged 25 to 40 with Graves' ophthalmopathy. The V gene is TRBV3-1 and the J gene is TRBJ2-5; the D gene cannot be named for sure. What was sequenced was blood. The CDR3 has the sequence CASSHTNQETQYF. In nucleotide form, the sequence is TGTGCCAGCAGCCACACTAACCAAGAGACCCAGTACTTC.